The 31 T cell receptor beta chains listed next were all sequenced from one sample in a study of pediatric ulcerative colitis. The rectum was sampled with one to two pinch biopsies at colonoscopy. The assay was immunoSEQ multiplex PCR, and TCRdb's table has in-frame clones only and misses some. The table includes 30,000 to 35,000 clones, about 81% detected once. Sequencing used gut tissue. All receptors derive from a boy under 18 with mild ulcerative colitis.

This clone was observed once. This chain connects TRBV11-2 to TRBJ1-4; D call uncertain. This CDR3 contains 11 residues. With 5 bases removed from V and 11 bases from J, the gap between germline ends came to 9 bases. CDR1 is SGHAT and CDR2 is FQNNGV in the germline V gene. The CDR3 reads CASSRRNKLFF. As DNA, the CDR3 is TGTGCCAGCAGCCGCCGGAACAAACTGTTTTTT.

This chain uses TRBV2 with TRBJ1-5; 7 bases are a match to TRBD1. Germline CDR1 is SNHLY and CDR2 is FYNNEI. The junction had 5 bases not matched to a gene; V was cut back by 8 bases and J by 4 bases. The CDR3 runs to 13 residues. Written as DNA, the CDR3 is TGTGCCAGCGGAAGGGACAGAAATCAGCCCCAGCATTTT. Its protein product is CASGRDRNQPQHF.

J is TRBJ1-1 and V is TRBV27, with D perhaps TRBD1 (6 bases). The V gene lost 3 bases and the J gene lost 5 bases, with 10 bases spanning the gap. There are 13 residues in the CDR3. The germline gives CDR1 MNHEY, CDR2 SMNVEV (reference sequence). The CDR3 nucleotides read TGTGCCAGCAGTTTCCAAGGGGGGACTGAAGCTTTCTTT. It specifies CASSFQGGTEAFF.

The CDR3 bases are TGTGCCAGCAGTTTCCCACCTCATGGCTACACCTTC. As protein: CASSFPPHGYTF. The chain recombines TRBV27 with TRBJ1-2; D is unresolved. Germline assignment: CDR1 MNHEY and CDR2 SMNVEV (reference sequence). There are 12 residues in the CDR3. V shed 3 bases and J shed 6 bases, with 8 bases lying between them.

The CDR3 sequence: CASSQEGLAGGSYNEQFF. The CDR3 DNA is TGCGCCAGCAGCCAAGAGGGGCTAGCGGGGGGTTCCTACAATGAGCAGTTCTTC. This chain connects TRBV4-1 to TRBJ2-1; 11 bases fit TRBD2. This CDR3 region has 18 residues. The junction had 5 bases not matched to a gene; V was cut back by 0 bases and J by 1 base. CDR1 and CDR2 from the germline V gene are MGHRA and YSYEKL.

The rearrangement uses TRBV2 and TRBJ1-2; no firm D call. CDR1 is SNHLY, CDR2 FYNNEI, per germline. Between the trimmed V and J ends, which lost 5 bases and 2 bases, there was a span of 3 bases. This CDR3 is built from 11 residues. CDR3 DNA sequence: TGTGCCAGCAGTTGGAACTATGGCTACACCTTC. This translates into CASSWNYGYTF.

The chain joins TRBV19 to TRBJ1-6; 9 bases line up with TRBD1. The junction had 12 bases not matched to a gene; V was cut back by 6 bases and J by 9 bases. The V gene's germline CDR1 is LNHDA and CDR2 SQIVND (reference sequence). The CDR3 is made up of 16 amino acids. CDR3 protein: CASRPGGTGISSPLHF. DNA for the CDR3: TGTGCCAGTAGACCCGGGGGGACAGGGATAAGTTCACCCCTCCACTTT.

This chain links TRBV2 with TRBJ1-2; D uncertain. The ends were cut back, 5 bases at V and 5 bases at J, with 9 bases in the middle. This CDR3 comprises 12 residues. Germline lookup yields CDR1 SNHLY and CDR2 FYNNEI. This chain's CDR3 is CASSRPSYGYTF. In nucleotides, the CDR3 is TGTGCCAGCAGTCGACCGTCTTATGGCTACACCTTC. The full variable domain, rest sourced from reference TRBV2 and TRBJ1-2, is EPEVTQTPSHQVTQMGQEVILRCVPISNHLYFYWYRQILGQKVEFLVSFYNNEISEKSEIFDDQFSVERPDGSNFTLKIRSTKLEDSAMYFCASSRPSYGYTFGSGTRLTVV.

The chain employs TRBV5-1 and TRBJ2-2, with TRBD1 identical over 10 bases. Germline CDR1 is SGHRS and CDR2 is YFSETQ. The CDR3 has 14 residues. Losses at the gene ends were 6 bases for V and 7 bases for J; bases not matched to a gene: 6. The CDR3 sequence is CASKRTGGNGELFF. CDR3 DNA: TGCGCCAGCAAACGGACAGGGGGAAACGGGGAGCTGTTTTTT.

J is TRBJ2-2 and V is TRBV15, with D maybe TRBD2 (6 bases). Germline CDR1 and CDR2: LNHNV and YYDKDF (reference sequence). V was trimmed by 2 bases and J by 6 bases, leaving 13 bases between them. The CDR3 runs to 15 residues. The CDR3 DNA sequence: TGTGCCACCAGCAGAAAAGGCCTAGCGCCCGGGGAGCTGTTTTTT. The encoded protein is CATSRKGLAPGELFF.

V is TRBV2 and J is TRBJ1-2; 8 bases agree with TRBD1. Germline CDR1 reads SNHLY; CDR2 reads FYNNEI. J was trimmed by 3 bases and V by 6 bases; bases with no gene match: 6. The CDR3 runs to 14 residues. The CDR3 nucleotides are TGTGCCAGCAGCCTCGGACAGGGATACTATGGCTACACCTTC. Amino acid sequence: CASSLGQGYYGYTF.

This clone is a singleton in its sample. The J gene is TRBJ2-7, the V gene TRBV2; D is undetermined. The CDR3 runs to 14 residues. CDR1 and CDR2 (germline): SNHLY, FYNNEI. Trimming stripped 6 bases from V and 5 bases from J, with 17 bases between. CDR3 amino acids: CASRSLGVRHEQYF. DNA of the CDR3: TGTGCCAGCAGGTCCTTGGGTGTCCGGCACGAGCAGTACTTC.

The chain is built from TRBV29-1 and TRBJ2-7; 7 nucleotides line up with TRBD1. Per germline, CDR1 SQVTM and CDR2 ANQGSEA. This CDR3 region has 12 residues. Germline trimming cut 7 bases from V and 2 bases from J; bases unmatched to any gene: 5. The CDR3 is CSASGGTYEQYF. CDR3 DNA: TGCAGCGCATCAGGGGGAACCTACGAGCAGTACTTC.

The chain joins TRBV11-1 to TRBJ1-2; D may be TRBD1 (5 bases). Deletions cut 1 base from V and 0 bases from J, with 9 bases between. Germline V gives CDR1 SGHAT, CDR2 FQDESV (reference sequence). The length of the CDR3 is 15 residues. The CDR3 region has the DNA TGTGCCAGCAGCTTAGGGGACGGAGCTAACTATGGCTACACCTTC. Protein: CASSLGDGANYGYTF.

The chain recombines TRBV19 with TRBJ1-2; TRBD1 matches at 7 bases. This CDR3 comprises 16 residues. With V trimmed by 5 bases and J by 5 bases, 14 bases remained unmatched. The germline V gene encodes CDR1 LNHDA and CDR2 SQIVND (reference sequence). DNA of the CDR3: TGTGCCAGTAGTGCCAAGCCGACGACAGGGCGGTATGGCTACACCTTC. Encoded protein: CASSAKPTTGRYGYTF.

The chain has TRBV19 and TRBJ1-2; D remains unclear. V shed 0 bases and J shed 3 bases, with 8 bases lying between them. Germline assignment: CDR1 LNHDA and CDR2 SQIVND (reference sequence). The CDR3 runs to 14 residues. CDR3 DNA sequence: TGTGCCAGTAGTATAGACGGATTTTACTATGGCTACACCTTC. Translating gives CASSIDGFYYGYTF.

J is TRBJ1-1 and V is TRBV4-1; D not certain. CDR1 and CDR2 from the germline V gene are MGHRA and YSYEKL. V was trimmed by 3 bases and J by 3 bases, leaving 8 bases between them. There are 13 residues in the CDR3. CDR3 DNA sequence: TGCGCCAGCAGCCATCGACACGACACTGAAGCTTTCTTT. This codes for CASSHRHDTEAFF.

Here the CDR3 DNA reads TGTGCCAGCAGCCAAGACAGGGGGTATGAGACCCAGTACTTC. Amino acid sequence: CASSQDRGYETQYF. The rearrangement uses TRBV4-2 and TRBJ2-5; 7 bases are a match to TRBD1. This CDR3 spans 14 amino acids. V trimming: 0 bases; J trimming: 5 bases; junction bases outside the gene matches: 3. In germline, CDR1 is LGHNA, CDR2 YNFKEQ.

A note on this clone: The junction and the germline gene differ at one end; a read error may be behind it. CDR3 nucleotides: TGTGCCTGGGGTGTGGGGCCGGCAACTAATGAAAAACTGTTTTTT. This sequence encodes CAWGVGPATNEKLFF. The chain recombines TRBV30 with TRBJ1-4; perhaps TRBD1 as D (5 bases). The CDR3 is 15 amino acids. CDR1 GTSNPN and CDR2 SVGIG come from the germline V gene (reference sequence).

The genes are TRBV6-6 and TRBJ2-1; 7 positions match TRBD1. The germline V gene has CDR1 MNHNY and CDR2 SVGAGI (reference sequence). This CDR3 contains 16 residues. V lost 4 bases and J lost 2; bases outside the gene matches: 8. The CDR3 loop is CASSFLRGPPYNEQFF. The CDR3 DNA reads TGTGCCAGCAGTTTTCTGAGGGGGCCGCCCTACAATGAGCAGTTCTTC.

The chain is built from TRBV19 and TRBJ1-6, with TRBD1 as a possible D gene (6 bases). Germline V gene lookup returns CDR1 LNHDA and CDR2 SQIVND (reference sequence). V was trimmed by 5 bases and J by 7 bases, leaving 24 bases between them. The CDR3 has 18 amino acids. As DNA, the CDR3 is TGTGCCAGTAGTCGACTCTCCGGACAGTATCATCCCAATTCACCCCTCCACTTT. Translated: CASSRLSGQYHPNSPLHF.

A few counts support this clone. The J gene is TRBJ2-2, the V gene TRBV9, with D maybe TRBD1 (5 bases). V dropped 7 bases and J dropped 5 bases, with 15 bases sitting between them. Looked up from germline, CDR1 is SGDLS and CDR2 is YYNGEE. This CDR3 contains 14 residues. The CDR3 DNA reads as TGTGCCAGCGCCGGAGTTAGGGGAACCGGGGAGCTGTTTTTT. Amino acids: CASAGVRGTGELFF.

The CDR3 DNA is TGCGCCAGCAGCACGGGACAGGTCAACTATGGCTACACCTTC. Translation: CASSTGQVNYGYTF. The rearrangement links TRBV5-1 to TRBJ1-2, with 8 bases aligning to TRBD1. Germline V lookup: CDR1 SGHRS, CDR2 YFSETQ. The J segment lost 2 bases and the V segment lost 4 bases, leaving 4 bases of the junction unmatched. CDR3 size: 14 residues.

V and J are TRBV27 and TRBJ2-7; TRBD1 might be the D (6 bases). CDR3 length: 15 residues. V gave up 0 bases and J gave up 2 bases, with 11 bases separating them. Germline loops: CDR1 MNHEY, CDR2 SMNVEV (reference sequence). CDR3 in amino acids: CASSLSAGVAYEQYF. CDR3 nucleotide sequence: TGTGCCAGCAGTTTATCGGCAGGGGTTGCCTACGAGCAGTACTTC.

The chain recombines TRBV19 with TRBJ2-3; the match to TRBD1 covers 11 bases. The J segment lost 0 bases and the V segment lost 3 bases, leaving 14 bases of the junction unmatched. The CDR3 covers 20 residues. Looked up from germline, CDR1 is LNHDA and CDR2 is SQIVND (reference sequence). The CDR3 protein is CASSIGGGTGGSGSTDTQYF. The CDR3 coding sequence is TGTGCCAGTAGTATTGGTGGTGGGACAGGGGGATCGGGTAGCACAGATACGCAGTATTTT.

This rearrangement joins TRBV6-5 to TRBJ1-2; D might be TRBD1 (5 bases). V lost 5 bases to trimming and J lost 0 bases, with 10 bases between them. This CDR3 has 14 residues. Germline V lookup: CDR1 MNHEY, CDR2 SVGAGI. Here the CDR3 DNA reads TGTGCCAGCAGTAACAGGCGCGCTAACTATGGCTACACCTTC. It yields the protein CASSNRRANYGYTF.

The chain is built from TRBV19 and TRBJ1-5; 7 positions match TRBD1. Germline CDR1 LNHDA, CDR2 SQIVND (reference sequence). The V and J ends lost 8 bases and 2 bases, in that order; junction bases with no gene match: 12. The CDR3 sequence is 16 residues long. The CDR3 region has the DNA TGTGCCAGTTCGAATAGGGGGCGGTTGGGCAATCAGCCCCAGCATTTT. As protein: CASSNRGRLGNQPQHF.

CDR3 residues: CASSNIAGEETQYF. The CDR3 bases are TGTGCCAGCAGCAATATAGCGGGCGAAGAGACCCAGTACTTC. This chain connects TRBV5-4 to TRBJ2-5; 7 bases match TRBD2. The ends lost 4 bases at V and 3 bases at J; junction bases unmatched: 6. The CDR3 contains 14 residues. Germline V gives CDR1 SGHNT, CDR2 YYREEE (reference sequence). Filled out from reference TRBV5-4 and TRBJ2-5, the complete variable domain reads ETGVTQSPTHLIKTRGQQVTLRCSSQSGHNTVSWYQQALGQGPQFIFQYYREEENGRGNFPPRFSGLQFPNYSSELNVNALELDDSALYLCASSNIAGEETQYFGPGTRLLVL.

This chain joins TRBV7-2 and TRBJ1-5; D is ambiguous. V shed 2 bases and J shed 7 bases, with 12 bases lying between them. The CDR3 has 14 amino acids. Looked up from germline, CDR1 is SGHTA and CDR2 is FQGNSA. The CDR3 bases are TGTGCCAGCAGCTTAACCGGCAGAGAACAGCCCCAGCATTTT. This translates into CASSLTGREQPQHF.

V gene TRBV19 combines with J gene TRBJ1-6; TRBD1 agrees at 7 bases. CDR3 length: 16 amino acids. V gave up 5 bases and J gave up 5 bases; unmatched junction bases: 9. CDR1 and CDR2 (germline): LNHDA, SQIVND (reference sequence). CDR3: CASSFQPGQNNSPLHF. CDR3 in DNA: TGTGCCAGTAGTTTTCAACCGGGACAGAATAATTCACCCCTCCACTTT. Filled out from reference TRBV19 and TRBJ1-6, the complete variable domain reads DGGITQSPKYLFRKEGQNVTLSCEQNLNHDAMYWYRQDPGQGLRLIYYSQIVNDFQKGDIAEGYSVSREKKESFPLTVTSAQKNPTAFYLCASSFQPGQNNSPLHFGNGTRLTVT.

The chain joins TRBV6-5 to TRBJ1-3; the D gene is possibly TRBD1 (5 bases). Per the germline V gene, CDR1 is MNHEY and CDR2 is SVGAGI. CDR3 length equals 15 residues. The V end was cut by 0 bases, the J end by 4 bases, with 10 bases between. In DNA form, the CDR3 reads TGTGCCAGCAGTTACTCGAGGGGCTCAGGAAACACCATATATTTT. Its translation is CASSYSRGSGNTIYF.